This T cell receptor beta chain was documented in a study of blood T cell repertoires in COVID-19. At the level of the study: Donors in the United States, Italy and Spain gave samples during acute or convalescent COVID-19. Nucleic acid was either cDNA or gDNA, and it came from T cells, B-cell-depleted T cells, or PBMCs.

Germline V lookup: CDR1 LNHDA, CDR2 SQIVND (reference sequence). The CDR3 is 15 amino acids. V was shortened by 6 bases and J by 2 bases, with 15 bases between the two germline ends. As processed by the authors: Amplification with reference gene primers provided the estimates of nucleated cell counts. Measured with immunoSEQ multiplex PCR; TCRdb has only the in-frame clones, and not every one. D and trimming were read from the DNA, whereas the V and J calls and clone size are those reported in that table. The data show roughly 130,000 clones, roughly 83% seen once. The sample consisted of peripheral blood. This sequence originates from a woman aged 45-59 years with acute or convalescent COVID-19. The chain joins TRBV19 to TRBJ2-3, with no clear D. The CDR3 sequence: CASSQASLFTDTQYF. The CDR3 DNA reads as TGTGCCAGTAGCCAGGCCTCCCTCTTCACAGATACGCAGTATTTT.